A selection of T cell receptor beta chains follows, all from one sample in a study of response to subunit inactivated influenza vaccine. TCRdb used MiXCR to reprocess the RT-PCR reads, holding one entry per CDR3 protein. The data contain approximately 700,000 distinct CDR3 sequences, more than 15% of them singletons. The sample in question was PBMCs from blood, obtained 11 to 12 days after vaccination. Every receptor here comes from a man in his fifties who received an inactivated influenza vaccine. The CDR3 runs from the conserved cysteine through the conserved F or W. A D gene is named only where the DNA matches it firmly. Expanded clones are given a class, and other clones once, few, many or no size at all.

- | TRBJ2-1 | TRBV18 | - | CASSPPKGLRSYNEQFF | TGTGCCAGCTCACCACCAAAGGGCTTACGGTCCTACAATGAGCAGTTCTTC
many | TRBJ2-2 | TRBV15 | TRBD1 | CATSRDRGSLMTGELFF | TGTGCCACCAGCAGAGACAGGGGGTCCCTTATGACCGGGGAGCTGTTTTTT
- | TRBJ1-1 | TRBV4-3 | TRBD1 | CASSQVLGGRSNTEAFF | TGCGCCAGCAGCCAAGTTTTAGGGGGCAGATCGAACACTGAAGCTTTCTTT
once | TRBJ2-5 | TRBV10-3 | - | CAIGTLQETQYF | TGTGCCATCGGGACCCTACAAGAGACCCAGTACTTC
few | TRBJ2-4 | TRBV5-5 | - | CASSLDRVRGNIQYF | TGTGCCAGCAGCTTGGACAGGGTTCGGGGAAACATTCAGTACTTC
few | TRBJ1-3 | TRBV7-8 | - | CASSISRWPSGNTIYF | TGTGCCAGCAGCATAAGTCGGTGGCCCTCTGGAAACACCATATATTTT
- | TRBJ2-5 | TRBV6-1 | TRBD2 | CATRRTSGRPEETQYF | TGTGCCACCCGACGGACTAGCGGGAGACCGGAAGAGACCCAGTACTTC
few | TRBJ2-7 | TRBV2 | - | CASSPPAINYEQYF | TGTGCCAGCAGTCCTCCGGCCATCAACTACGAGCAGTACTTC
- | TRBJ2-7 | TRBV30 | - | CAWGSLYEQYF | TGTGCCTGGGGAAGCCTTTACGAGCAGTACTTC
many | TRBJ1-2 | TRBV10-2 | - | CASSETTMQYGYTF | TGCGCCAGCAGTGAGACGACCATGCAATATGGCTACACCTTC
few | TRBJ2-3 | TRBV10-3 | TRBD2 | CAATSGREDTQYF | TGTGCCGCCACTAGCGGGAGGGAAGATACGCAGTATTTT
many | TRBJ1-4 | TRBV4-1 | - | CASSQGPSNEKLFF | TGCGCCAGCAGCCAAGGACCTTCAAATGAAAAACTGTTTTTT
- | TRBJ1-5 | TRBV4-3 | - | CASSQVRDINQPQHF | TGCGCCAGCAGCCAAGTCAGGGACATCAATCAGCCCCAGCATTTT
few | TRBJ2-1 | TRBV5-1 | - | CASSLVGALRNEQFF | TGCGCCAGCAGCTTGGTGGGGGCACTTAGGAATGAGCAGTTCTTC
- | TRBJ2-2 | TRBV29-1 | - | CSVEGPFTGELFF | TGCAGCGTTGAGGGACCCTTCACCGGGGAGCTGTTTTTT
many | TRBJ2-7 | TRBV5-6 | - | CASSSLSEQYF | TGTGCCTCTTCTTCTTTGTCCGAGCAGTACTTC
few | TRBJ1-1 | TRBV15 | - | CATSIGGRMGSNTEAFF | TGTGCCACCAGCATCGGGGGCCGTATGGGGTCGAACACTGAAGCTTTCTTT
- | TRBJ2-5 | TRBV5-1 | - | CASSRSPDRGSETQYF | TGCGCCAGCAGCCGATCCCCGGACAGAGGGTCAGAGACCCAGTACTTC
few | TRBJ1-2 | TRBV9 | TRBD1 | CASSPGTGLESLGGYTF | TGTGCCAGCAGCCCCGGGACAGGGTTAGAGTCATTAGGGGGCTACACCTTC
many | TRBJ2-3 | TRBV4-3 | TRBD2 | CASSQDLAGGPGDTQYF | TGCGCCAGCAGCCAAGATTTGGCGGGGGGGCCTGGTGATACGCAGTATTTT
few | TRBJ2-1 | TRBV20-1 | TRBD2 | CSGESGGNEQFF | TGCAGTGGTGAAAGCGGGGGTAATGAGCAGTTCTTC
few | TRBJ2-5 | TRBV20-1 | - | CSARVPRETQYF | TGCAGTGCTAGAGTACCGAGGGAGACCCAGTACTTC
- | TRBJ2-1 | TRBV3-1 | TRBD2 | CASSQAPGGGGQFF | TGTGCCAGCAGCCAAGCCCCGGGAGGGGGAGGGCAGTTCTTC